This TCR beta chain was observed in a study of blood T cells in healthy people across ages. Overall study findings and caveats: Older age coincided with a roughly linear decline in TCR beta diversity per million T cells.

In its sample, this clonotype was seen a few times. Antigen specificity is unknown. The second PCR ran roughly 6 to 11 cycles with a sample-barcoded 5' primer and J-beta primers. Each cDNA molecule, via a template-switch adaptor with 12 random nucleotides, was tagged. In TCRdb, the 5' RACE reads were re-called with MiXCR into one record per CDR3 protein. Of about 1,400,000 distinct CDR3 sequences in the sample, 35% to 45% are singletons; the top ten hold roughly 7.9%. The V and J ends lost 2 bases and 5 bases respectively, with 12 bases between them. Germline V CDR1 and CDR2: SGHTA, FQGNSA. The CDR3 covers 15 residues.

Specimen: blood. The V call is TRBV7-2, the J call TRBJ1-4, with D possibly being TRBD1 (6 bases). This receptor was taken from a woman younger than 30 in good health. CDR3 sequence reads: CASSLRAGANEKLFF. DNA of the CDR3: TGTGCCAGCAGCTTAAGGGCAGGGGCAAATGAAAAACTGTTTTTT. Looking up the rest from reference TRBV7-2 and TRBJ1-4 gives the full variable domain: GAGVSQSPSNKVTEKGKDVELRCDPISGHTALYWYRQSLGQGLEFLIYFQGNSAPDKSGLPSDRFSAERTGGSVSTLTIQRTQQEDSAVYLCASSLRAGANEKLFFGSGTQLSVL.